The T cell receptor (beta chain) described here comes from a study of blood T cell repertoires in COVID-19. Across the study: PBMCs, B-cell-depleted T cells, or T cells were the source of the cDNA or gDNA that made up the material.

V lost 4 bases and J 4 bases, leaving 14 bases between the germline ends. CDR1 is SGDLS, CDR2 YYNGEE, per germline. The CDR3 loop spans 14 amino acids. How the authors handled the data: Amplification of reference gene primers was used by the study to estimate nucleated cell counts. Measured with immunoSEQ multiplex PCR; TCRdb has only the in-frame clones, and not every one. Clone size and the V and J calls come from that table; the DNA yielded D and trimming. The sample includes about 360,000 clones, less than 90% of them seen just once. This TCR derives from a woman aged 55 to 70 with COVID-19, enrolled during active disease. The rearrangement joins TRBV9 to TRBJ1-1; D perhaps matches TRBD1 (5 bases). The source material was peripheral blood. CDR3 DNA: TGTGCCAGCAGCCCGGGGGACCGGGGCACTGAAGCTTTCTTT. It yields the protein CASSPGDRGTEAFF.